This TCR beta chain was captured by sequencing in a study of T cells in Graves' hyperthyroidism and ophthalmopathy. The investigators amplified TCR beta CDR3 regions from RNA transcripts. A first-round RT-PCR of the TCR CDR3 used the HTBI primer set. TCRdb fed the multiplex PCR reads into MiXCR, producing one record per CDR3 protein. The sample lists some 550,000 distinct CDR3 sequences; more than 15% were seen once. A remark on this clonotype: Its antigen is currently unknown.

The CDR3 has 16 residues. With V trimmed by 4 bases and J by 0 bases, 5 bases remained unmatched. Findings and limits, study-wide: By a 13 V-J model, ophthalmopathy was set apart from stable hyperthyroidism. Most thyroid clonotypes expanded above 0.001 were also detected in blood.

The receptor was derived from a woman aged 40 to 55 with Graves' ophthalmopathy. Source material: blood. The genes are TRBV12-3 or TRBV12-4 and TRBJ2-2; TRBD1 agrees at 7 bases. The CDR3 sequence: CASSYRGQTNTGELFF. Here the CDR3 DNA reads TGTGCCAGCAGTTACCGGGGACAGACGAACACCGGGGAGCTGTTTTTT.